This T cell receptor (beta chain) came from a study of type 1 regulatory T cells. Study context: This in vitro CD4 product, T-allo10, is enriched for Tr1 cells and alloantigen-specific.

The CDR3 is 13 amino acids. With 7 bases removed from V and 3 bases from J, the gap between germline ends came to 13 bases. CDR1 SQVTM and CDR2 ANQGSEA come from the germline V gene. A single record per CDR3 protein comes from TCRdb applying MiXCR to the reads. The profile shows about 68,000 distinct CDR3 sequences, about three fifths of them singletons. Comment on this clonotype: No antigen is known for it.

T-allo10 cells from the graft donor were described as anergic, host-alloantigen-specific, and alloantigen-specific suppressors. The sequencing sample was made of cultured T cells, either the whole culture or a sorted T cell fraction (not recorded which). Subset described: Tr1-enriched cell product generated in vitro against host alloantigens. V gene TRBV29-1 combines with J gene TRBJ2-1; D is perhaps TRBD1 or TRBD2 (6 bases each). This receptor was obtained from a human donor in good health. Here the CDR3 reads CSASGGVYNEQFF. The CDR3 nucleotides are TGCAGCGCCTCCGGGGGCGTCTACAATGAGCAGTTCTTC.